The 20 T cell receptor beta chains presented below share a single source sample, sequenced in a study of vaccination effects on CD4 cells after COVID-19. Sequencing used immunoSEQ multiplex PCR; TCRdb keeps in-frame clones, though not all of them. The data contain some 29,000 clones, around 74% of them singletons. Antigens of these TCRs are unknown. Before sequencing took place, the ViraFEST assay used viral peptide pools to expand antigen-specific CD4+ T cells. The authors isolated CD4+ T cells after 10 days of culture. As their vaccination, participants received two doses of either BNT162b2 or mRNA-1273. The source was CD4+ T cells from PBMCs cultured with HCoV-OC43 spike peptides, collected after COVID-19 vaccination. Subset in this sample: HCoV-OC43 spike overlapping peptide pool stimulation. All receptors come from a human donor who received a COVID-19 vaccine.

The chain uses TRBV25-1 and TRBJ1-1; possibly TRBD1 for D (5 bases). In germline, CDR1 is MGHDK, CDR2 SYGVNS. Trimming took 4 bases from V and 4 from J, leaving 19 bases between them. The CDR3 consists of 16 residues. CDR3: CASSGDGVSRATEAFF. Written as DNA, the CDR3 is TGTGCCAGCAGTGGGGACGGGGTAAGCCGAGCCACTGAAGCTTTCTTT.

J is TRBJ2-1 and V is TRBV5-6; 10 bases align to TRBD2. V gave up 2 bases and J gave up 7 bases; unmatched junction bases: 6. CDR3 length: 15 residues. Germline CDR1 SGHDT, CDR2 YYEEEE. The CDR3 spells CASSLGTSDLNEQFF. CDR3 nucleotide sequence: TGTGCCAGCAGCTTAGGGACTAGCGACCTGAATGAGCAGTTCTTC.

J is TRBJ2-2 and V is TRBV3-1 (or the pseudogene TRBV3-2), with 15 nucleotides matching TRBD2. V lost 3 bases and J lost 6; bases outside the gene matches: 2. Germline CDR1 and CDR2: LGHDT and YNNKEL (reference sequence). There are 16 residues in the CDR3. The CDR3 sequence is CASSQGLAGGAGELFF. The CDR3 DNA follows: TGTGCCAGCAGCCAGGGACTAGCGGGGGGAGCCGGGGAGCTGTTTTTT.

This chain connects TRBV2 to TRBJ2-7, with 10 bases that match TRBD2. The CDR3 runs 14 residues. J was trimmed by 4 bases and V by 7 bases; bases with no gene match: 7. The germline V gene encodes CDR1 SNHLY and CDR2 FYNNEI. The CDR3 spells CASTRTSGLYEQYF. The CDR3 nucleotides read TGTGCCAGCACTAGGACTAGCGGTTTGTACGAGCAGTACTTC.

The J gene is TRBJ2-2, the V gene TRBV10-3, with 8 bases identical to TRBD2. CDR1 and CDR2 from the germline V gene are ENHRY and SYGVKD. The ends lost 10 bases at V and 0 bases at J; junction bases unmatched: 10. CDR3 length: 16 residues. The CDR3: CATLSGGGPNTGELFF. CDR3 nucleotides: TGTGCCACCCTATCCGGCGGGGGGCCGAACACCGGGGAGCTGTTTTTT.

This chain joins TRBV14 and TRBJ2-7; 13 nucleotides align to TRBD2. The length of the CDR3 is 16 residues. CDR1 and CDR2 from the germline V gene are SGHDN and FVKESK. Unmatched junction bases numbered 2, after V lost 3 bases and J lost 0 bases. The CDR3 loop reads CASSHGTSGNSYEQYF. The CDR3 bases are TGTGCCAGCAGCCATGGGACTAGCGGGAACTCCTACGAGCAGTACTTC.

This chain connects TRBV5-1 to TRBJ2-5; 7 bases are shared with TRBD1. The CDR3 is made up of 15 amino acids. CDR1 and CDR2 from the germline V gene are SGHRS and YFSETQ. Unmatched junction bases numbered 9, after V lost 2 bases and J lost 5 bases. CDR3 residues: CASSFAGGGKETQYF. The CDR3 DNA reads as TGCGCCAGCAGCTTTGCAGGGGGTGGTAAGGAGACCCAGTACTTC. Based on the CDR3 plus reference TRBV5-1 and TRBJ2-5, the full variable domain is KAGVTQTPRYLIKTRGQQVTLSCSPISGHRSVSWYQQTPGQGLQFLFEYFSETQRNKGNFPGRFSGRQFSNSRSEMNVSTLELGDSALYLCASSFAGGGKETQYFGPGTRLLVL.

The chain employs TRBV19 and TRBJ2-1, with D possibly called TRBD1 or TRBD2 (6 bases each). V was pared by 6 bases and J by 4 bases, with 10 bases between. The CDR3 consists of 13 residues. Germline values: CDR1 LNHDA, CDR2 SQIVND (reference sequence). CDR3 sequence: CASRLGGYNEQFF. DNA of the CDR3: TGTGCCAGTAGATTAGGGGGGTACAATGAGCAGTTCTTC. Using reference TRBV19 and TRBJ2-1 for the parts outside the CDR3, the full variable domain is DGGITQSPKYLFRKEGQNVTLSCEQNLNHDAMYWYRQDPGQGLRLIYYSQIVNDFQKGDIAEGYSVSREKKESFPLTVTSAQKNPTAFYLCASRLGGYNEQFFGPGTRLTVL.

The rearrangement joins TRBV5-8 to TRBJ2-3; maybe TRBD2 (6 bases). Germline CDR1 and CDR2: SGHTS and YDEGEE. Trimming pared 2 bases from V and 2 bases from J, leaving 21 bases between. This CDR3 spans 18 amino acids. The chain's CDR3 is CASSFPQTSVSATDTQYF. CDR3 nucleotides: TGTGCCAGCAGCTTCCCACAGACTAGTGTGTCTGCCACAGATACGCAGTATTTT. Full variable domain (rest looked up from reference TRBV5-8 and TRBJ2-3): EAGVTQSPTHLIKTRGQQATLRCSPISGHTSVYWYQQALGLGLQFLLWYDEGEERNRGNFPPRFSGRQFPNYSSELNVNALELEDSALYLCASSFPQTSVSATDTQYFGPGTRLTVL.

The V gene is TRBV27, the J gene TRBJ2-1, with 9 bases lining up with TRBD1. CDR3 length: 15 residues. Per germline, CDR1 MNHEY and CDR2 SMNVEV (reference sequence). V was pared by 5 bases and J by 6 bases, with 8 bases of the junction left unmatched. The CDR3 DNA sequence: TGTGCCAGCAGTCCAATCCTGGACAGGGGCAATGAGCAGTTCTTC. Its translation is CASSPILDRGNEQFF.

This clone was counted between two and nine times. The chain uses TRBV5-4 and TRBJ2-1; no clear D. Trimming left V 3 bases short and J 11 bases short, with 12 bases between. CDR1 SGHNT and CDR2 YYREEE come from the germline V gene (reference sequence). The CDR3 has 12 amino acids. CDR3 sequence reads: CASSWMTSKQFF. The CDR3 coding sequence is TGTGCCAGCAGCTGGATGACTTCTAAGCAGTTCTTC.

The chain uses TRBV4-1 and TRBJ1-2; TRBD1 might be the D (6 bases). Germline V lookup: CDR1 MGHRA, CDR2 YSYEKL. The ends were cut back, 0 bases at V and 8 bases at J, with 13 bases in the middle. The CDR3 runs to 14 residues. Here the CDR3 reads CASSQDPSGEGYTF. The CDR3 region has the DNA TGCGCCAGCAGCCAAGACCCCTCAGGGGAGGGCTACACCTTC.

The chain recombines TRBV30 with TRBJ1-5, with D unclear. This CDR3 contains 14 residues. Germline V lookup: CDR1 GTSNPN, CDR2 SVGIG (reference sequence). With 1 base removed from V and 0 bases from J, the gap between germline ends came to 7 bases. CDR3 amino acids: CAWSGLFSNQPQHF. The CDR3 DNA is TGTGCCTGGAGTGGACTGTTTAGCAATCAGCCCCAGCATTTT.

This clone is a singleton in its sample. The chain couples TRBV5-1 to TRBJ2-3; TRBD1 aligns across 11 bases. The CDR3 contains 16 residues. The trim removed 5 bases at V and 1 base at J, leaving 6 bases unmatched. Germline V CDR1 and CDR2: SGHRS, YFSETQ. The CDR3 loop reads CASRVDRGRRTDTQYF. The CDR3 bases are TGCGCCAGCAGGGTGGACAGGGGGCGACGCACAGATACGCAGTATTTT.

The rearrangement uses TRBV3-1 (or the pseudogene TRBV3-2) and TRBJ2-5; TRBD2 matches 9 bases. J was trimmed by 3 bases and V by 6 bases; bases with no gene match: 2. Germline assignment: CDR1 LGHDT and CDR2 YNNKEL (reference sequence). This CDR3 is built from 13 residues. The CDR3 DNA follows: TGTGCCAGCAGAAGACTAGCGGAAGAGACCCAGTACTTC. Translated, it gives CASRRLAEETQYF.

The V call is TRBV5-1, the J call TRBJ2-7; 12 positions match TRBD1. Germline-derived CDR1 and CDR2 are SGHRS and YFSETQ. After removal of 5 bases from V and 7 bases from J, the junction contained 13 bases not matched to a gene. The CDR3 runs to 16 residues. This CDR3 is CASSSGTGGSSREQYF. CDR3 sequence (DNA): TGCGCCAGCAGTTCAGGGACAGGGGGCTCTTCTCGGGAGCAGTACTTC. The full variable domain, with the rest looked up from reference TRBV5-1 and TRBJ2-7, is KAGVTQTPRYLIKTRGQQVTLSCSPISGHRSVSWYQQTPGQGLQFLFEYFSETQRNKGNFPGRFSGRQFSNSRSEMNVSTLELGDSALYLCASSSGTGGSSREQYFGPGTRLTVT.

The CDR3 DNA sequence: TGTGCCAGCAGTGAACTTGGGCTAAAGAAAACTGAAGCTTTCTTT. Its protein product is CASSELGLKKTEAFF. This chain links TRBV6-1 with TRBJ1-1; D is uncertain. The CDR3 totals 15 residues. Germline V gene sequence: CDR1 MNHNS, CDR2 SASEGT. Trimming took off 2 bases at V and 5 bases at J, with 15 bases between the two ends.

The V and J genes are TRBV10-1 and TRBJ2-7; D unclear. Trimming shortened V by 3 bases and J by 4 bases, and 4 bases separated the two germline ends. This CDR3 has 11 residues. Germline V gives CDR1 WNHNN, CDR2 SYGVQD (reference sequence). CDR3 protein: CASSEGYEQYF. CDR3 bases: TGCGCCAGCAGTGAAGGGTACGAGCAGTACTTC.

The gene calls are TRBV2 and TRBJ2-7; no clear D. V was pared by 2 bases and J by 5 bases, with 13 bases between. CDR1 is SNHLY and CDR2 is FYNNEI in the germline V gene. The CDR3 totals 14 residues. CDR3 DNA: TGTGCCAGCAGTGAATCGGCAGTCTGGGACGAGCAGTACTTC. Its protein product is CASSESAVWDEQYF.

In DNA form, the CDR3 reads TGTGCCAGCAGTAGGGACCTGGTAGCTGAAGCTTTCTTT. This codes for CASSRDLVAEAFF. The genes are TRBV6-5 and TRBJ1-1; tentative D call: TRBD1 (5 bases). The CDR3 runs to 13 residues. The germline CDR1 and CDR2 sequences are MNHEY and SVGAGI. V was pared by 5 bases and J by 6 bases, with 13 bases between.